The clone carrying this TCR beta chain was seen repeatedly, ten times or more. What it binds is unknown. The data were obtained in a study of T cell repertoires in cytomegalovirus infection. Study context: Shared public TCR beta signatures pointed to both CMV infection and a matching HLA type.

Study conclusions and caveats: Frequencies of public TCR beta families were cumulated, and this identified carriers of CMV plus the relevant HLA. There were HLA-C-restricted CMV-specific TCR beta clonotypes dominating the ex vivo response.

TCRdb re-called the reads with MiXCR, one entry per CDR3 protein. This sample has under 350,000 distinct CDR3 sequences, with 9.5% found just once. Trimming pared 6 bases from V and 4 bases from J, leaving 21 bases between. CDR1 SGHTA and CDR2 FQGTGA come from the germline V gene. This CDR3 contains 17 residues. The source material was PBMCs. This chain links TRBV7-3 with TRBJ2-2; no clear D gene. The sequence was obtained from a human donor in good health (CMV status not recorded). Some clones in this sample may be carry-over from other donors' samples. CDR3 DNA sequence: TGTGCCAGCAGTCTCACCCCCCGGAAGGGCGCCACCGGGGAGCTGTTTTTT. Translation gives CASSLTPRKGATGELFF. The complete variable domain, with remaining parts taken from reference TRBV7-3 and TRBJ2-2, reads GAGVSQTPSNKVTEKGKYVELRCDPISGHTALYWYRQSLGQGPEFLIYFQGTGAADDSGLPNDRFFAVRPEGSVSTLKIQRTERGDSAVYLCASSLTPRKGATGELFFGEGSRLTVL.